This note documents a single TCR beta chain sequence. The germline V and J ends were trimmed by 5 bases and 4 bases, with 12 bases remaining between them. The CDR3 totals 13 residues. Germline CDR1 SGHRS, CDR2 YFSETQ. This sample was included in a study of blood T cell repertoires in COVID-19. Only in-frame clones appear in the TCRdb table, and some are missing; sequencing was by immunoSEQ multiplex PCR. Of about 140,000 clones listed, roughly 88% are singletons. V usage is TRBV5-1 and J usage is TRBJ1-2; D possibly corresponds to TRBD1 (5 bases). The clonotype originates from a man aged 50 to 60 who had recovered from COVID-19. The sample taken for sequencing was PBMCs or T cells enriched from blood (not recorded which). In DNA form, the CDR3 reads TGCGCCAGCAGTGCCCAGGGTTTCTATGGCTACACCTTC. Translation gives CASSAQGFYGYTF.